The entry that follows covers one T cell receptor beta chain sequence. This entry belongs to a study of T cells in tumors after PD-1 blockade. This CDR3 spans 16 amino acids. V dropped 5 bases and J dropped 2; count of bases not matched to a gene: 7. In germline, CDR1 is SGHAT, CDR2 FQDESV (reference sequence). Sequencing was performed with immunoSEQ multiplex PCR; in TCRdb, only in-frame clones are kept and a portion is missing. The sample contains over 2,000 clones, 69% of which appear only once. The TCR comes from a human donor with basal cell carcinoma. Sequencing was performed on tumor tissue, taken after anti-PD-1 treatment. The chain couples TRBV11-1 to TRBJ2-1; TRBD2 agrees at 9 bases. In DNA form, the CDR3 reads TGTGCCAGCAGCCCCCTGCGGGAGGGTCCCTACAATGAGCAGTTCTTC. It specifies CASSPLREGPYNEQFF.